The source of this T cell receptor (beta chain) is a study of blood T cell repertoires in COVID-19. Study background: The samples span acute and convalescent COVID-19 from the United States, Italy and Spain. T cells, B-cell-depleted T cells, or PBMCs provided the cDNA or gDNA that served as material.

Libraries were prepared by immunoSEQ multiplex PCR; TCRdb keeps only in-frame clonotypes and omits some of them. The sample includes around 300,000 clones, around 83% of them seen just once. There are 11 residues in the CDR3. CDR1 and CDR2 from the germline V gene are SGHVS and FNYEAQ. V was cut by 5 bases and J by 9 bases, with 8 bases left in between. Specimen: peripheral blood. The receptor's source is a man aged 25 to 40 with active or convalescent COVID-19. The chain combines TRBV7-6 with TRBJ2-1; D remains ambiguous. The CDR3 region has the DNA TGTGCCAGCAGCAGAGGCGTTGAGCAGTTCTTC. Its protein product is CASSRGVEQFF.